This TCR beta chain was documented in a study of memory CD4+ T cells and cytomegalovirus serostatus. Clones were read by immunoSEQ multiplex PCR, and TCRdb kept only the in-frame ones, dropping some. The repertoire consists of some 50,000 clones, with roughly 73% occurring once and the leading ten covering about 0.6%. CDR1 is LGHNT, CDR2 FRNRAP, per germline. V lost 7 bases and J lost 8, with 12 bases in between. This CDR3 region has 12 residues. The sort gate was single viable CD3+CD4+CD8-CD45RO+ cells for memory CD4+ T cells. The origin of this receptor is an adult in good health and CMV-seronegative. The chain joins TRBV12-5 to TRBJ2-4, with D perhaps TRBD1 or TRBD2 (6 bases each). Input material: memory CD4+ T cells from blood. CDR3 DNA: TGTGCTAGTGCCAAAAGGGGGGACATTCAGTACTTC. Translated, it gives CASAKRGDIQYF.